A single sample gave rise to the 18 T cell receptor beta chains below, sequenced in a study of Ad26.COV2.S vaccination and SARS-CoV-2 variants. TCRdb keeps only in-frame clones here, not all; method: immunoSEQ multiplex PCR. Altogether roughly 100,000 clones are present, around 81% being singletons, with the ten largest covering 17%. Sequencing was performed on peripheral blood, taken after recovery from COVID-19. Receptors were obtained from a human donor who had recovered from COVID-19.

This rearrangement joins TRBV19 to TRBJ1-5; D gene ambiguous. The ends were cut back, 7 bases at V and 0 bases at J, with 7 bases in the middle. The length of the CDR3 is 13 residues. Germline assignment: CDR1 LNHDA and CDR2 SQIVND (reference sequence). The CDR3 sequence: CASTQYSNQPQHF. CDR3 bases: TGTGCCAGTACACAGTATAGCAATCAGCCCCAGCATTTT.

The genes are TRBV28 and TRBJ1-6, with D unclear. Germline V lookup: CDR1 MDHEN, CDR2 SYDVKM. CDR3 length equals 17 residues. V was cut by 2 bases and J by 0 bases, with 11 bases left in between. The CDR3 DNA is TGTGCCAGCAGTTTAGCAGGAACCAGCTCCTATAATTCACCCCTCCACTTT. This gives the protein CASSLAGTSSYNSPLHF. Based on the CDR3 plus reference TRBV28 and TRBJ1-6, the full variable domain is DVKVTQSSRYLVKRTGEKVFLECVQDMDHENMFWYRQDPGLGLRLIYFSYDVKMKEKGDIPEGYSVSREKKERFSLILESASTNQTSMYLCASSLAGTSSYNSPLHFGNGTRLTVT.

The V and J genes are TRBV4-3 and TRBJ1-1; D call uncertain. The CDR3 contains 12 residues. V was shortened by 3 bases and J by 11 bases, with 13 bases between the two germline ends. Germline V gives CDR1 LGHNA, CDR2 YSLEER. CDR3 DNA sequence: TGCGCCAGCAGCCAGGAGGGTGGAGGCGCTTTCTTT. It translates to CASSQEGGGAFF.

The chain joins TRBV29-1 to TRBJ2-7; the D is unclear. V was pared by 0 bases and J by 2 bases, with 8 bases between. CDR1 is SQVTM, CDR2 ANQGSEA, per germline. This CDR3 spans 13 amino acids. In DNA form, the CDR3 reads TGCAGCGTTGAAGATCAGGCAGCCTACGAGCAGTACTTC. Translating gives CSVEDQAAYEQYF.

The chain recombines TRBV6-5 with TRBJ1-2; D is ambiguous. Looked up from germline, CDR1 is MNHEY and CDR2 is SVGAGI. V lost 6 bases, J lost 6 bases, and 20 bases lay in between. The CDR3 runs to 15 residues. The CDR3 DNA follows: TGTGCCAGCAGCCCCGTCAAGAGGACCTTAGATGGCTACACCTTC. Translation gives CASSPVKRTLDGYTF.

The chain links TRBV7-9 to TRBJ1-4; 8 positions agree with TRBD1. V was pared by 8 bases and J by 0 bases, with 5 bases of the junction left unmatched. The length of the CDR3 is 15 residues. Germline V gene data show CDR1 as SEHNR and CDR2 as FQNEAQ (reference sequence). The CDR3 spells CASGDRRATNEKLFF. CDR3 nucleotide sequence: TGTGCCAGCGGGGACAGGCGCGCAACTAATGAAAAACTGTTTTTT.

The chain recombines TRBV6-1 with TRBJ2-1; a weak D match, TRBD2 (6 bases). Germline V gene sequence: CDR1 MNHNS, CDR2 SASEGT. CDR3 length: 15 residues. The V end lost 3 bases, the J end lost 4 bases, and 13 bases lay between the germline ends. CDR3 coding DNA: TGTGCCAGCAGTGATGCGGGAACGAATTACAATGAGCAGTTCTTC. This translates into CASSDAGTNYNEQFF.

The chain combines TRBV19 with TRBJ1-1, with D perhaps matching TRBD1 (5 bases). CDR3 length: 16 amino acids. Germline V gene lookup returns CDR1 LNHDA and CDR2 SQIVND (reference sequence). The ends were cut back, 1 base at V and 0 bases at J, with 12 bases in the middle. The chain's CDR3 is CASSIGGTVMNTEAFF. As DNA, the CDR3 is TGTGCCAGTAGTATAGGTGGGACGGTTATGAACACTGAAGCTTTCTTT.

CDR3 region: CASSLFNTDTQYF. The CDR3 DNA reads as TGTGCCAGCAGCTTATTTAACACAGATACGCAGTATTTT. The gene calls are TRBV11-3 and TRBJ2-3, with no clear D. The CDR3 extends over 13 amino acids. The germline V gene has CDR1 SGHNT and CDR2 YENEEA. V was pared by 2 bases and J by 2 bases, with 5 bases between.

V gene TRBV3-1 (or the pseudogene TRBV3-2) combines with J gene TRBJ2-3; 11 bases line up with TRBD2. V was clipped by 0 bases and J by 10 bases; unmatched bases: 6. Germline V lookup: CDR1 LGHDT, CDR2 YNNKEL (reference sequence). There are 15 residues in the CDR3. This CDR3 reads CASSQETSGVGPQYF. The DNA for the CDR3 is TGTGCCAGCAGCCAAGAGACTAGCGGGGTTGGTCCGCAGTATTTT.

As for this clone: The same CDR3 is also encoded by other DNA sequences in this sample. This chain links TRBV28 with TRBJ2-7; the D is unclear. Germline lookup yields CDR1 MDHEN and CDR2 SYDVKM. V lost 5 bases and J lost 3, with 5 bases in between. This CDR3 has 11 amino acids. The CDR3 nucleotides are TGTGCCAGCAGTCTATACTACGAGCAGTACTTC. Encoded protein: CASSLYYEQYF.

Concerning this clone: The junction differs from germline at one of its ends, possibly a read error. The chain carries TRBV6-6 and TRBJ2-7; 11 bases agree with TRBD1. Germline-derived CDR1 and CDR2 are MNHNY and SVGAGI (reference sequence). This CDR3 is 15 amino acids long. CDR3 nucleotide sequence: TGTGCCAGCAGTTACTTACCCCCCGGACAGGGGGCGCCGGACTTC. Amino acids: CASSYLPPGQGAPDF.

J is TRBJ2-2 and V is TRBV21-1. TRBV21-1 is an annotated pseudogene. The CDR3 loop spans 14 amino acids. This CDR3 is CASSTISYTGELFF. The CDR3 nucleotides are TGTGCCAGCAGCACGATTTCCTACACCGGGGAGCTGTTTTTT.

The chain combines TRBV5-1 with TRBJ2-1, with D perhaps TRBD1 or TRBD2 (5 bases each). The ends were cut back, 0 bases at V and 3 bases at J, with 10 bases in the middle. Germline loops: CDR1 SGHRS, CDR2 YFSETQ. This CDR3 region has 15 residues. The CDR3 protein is CASSLGDGYYNEQFF. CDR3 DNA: TGCGCCAGCAGCTTGGGGGACGGCTACTACAATGAGCAGTTCTTC.

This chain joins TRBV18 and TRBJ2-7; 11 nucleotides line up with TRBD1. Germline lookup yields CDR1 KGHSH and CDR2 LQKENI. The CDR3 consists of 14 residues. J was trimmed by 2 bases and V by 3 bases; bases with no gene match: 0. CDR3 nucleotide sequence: TGTGCCAGCTCACCGGGACAGGGGGCCTACGAGCAGTACTTC. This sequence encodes CASSPGQGAYEQYF.

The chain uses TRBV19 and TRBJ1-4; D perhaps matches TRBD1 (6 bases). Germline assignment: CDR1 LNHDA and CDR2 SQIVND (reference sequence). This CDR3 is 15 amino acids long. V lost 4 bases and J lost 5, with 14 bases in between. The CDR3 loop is CASSRRQVGNEKLFF. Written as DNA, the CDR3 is TGTGCCAGTAGTAGACGACAGGTGGGGAATGAAAAACTGTTTTTT.

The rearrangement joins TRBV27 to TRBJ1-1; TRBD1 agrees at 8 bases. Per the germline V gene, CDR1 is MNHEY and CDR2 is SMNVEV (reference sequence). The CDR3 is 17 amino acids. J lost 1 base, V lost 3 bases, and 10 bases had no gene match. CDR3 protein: CASSFIGQGWENTEAFF. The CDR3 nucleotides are TGTGCCAGCAGTTTTATAGGACAGGGCTGGGAGAACACTGAAGCTTTCTTT.

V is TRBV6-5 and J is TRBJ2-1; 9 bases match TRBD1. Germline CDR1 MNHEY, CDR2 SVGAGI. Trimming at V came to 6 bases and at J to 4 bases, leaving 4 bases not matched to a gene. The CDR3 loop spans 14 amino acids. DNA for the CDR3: TGTGCCAGCAGCGGAGGACAGGGGTACAATGAGCAGTTCTTC. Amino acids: CASSGGQGYNEQFF.